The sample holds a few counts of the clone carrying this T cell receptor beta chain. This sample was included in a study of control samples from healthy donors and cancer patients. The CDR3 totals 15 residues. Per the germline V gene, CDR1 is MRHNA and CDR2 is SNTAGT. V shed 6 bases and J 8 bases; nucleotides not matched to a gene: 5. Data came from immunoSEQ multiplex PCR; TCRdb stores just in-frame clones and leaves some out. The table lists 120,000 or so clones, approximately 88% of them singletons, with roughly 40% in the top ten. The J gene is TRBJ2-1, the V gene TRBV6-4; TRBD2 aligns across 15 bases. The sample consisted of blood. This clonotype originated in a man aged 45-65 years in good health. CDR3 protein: CASRGTSGGSDEQFF. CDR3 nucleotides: TGTGCCAGCAGGGGGACTAGCGGGGGGTCTGATGAGCAGTTCTTC.